This entry lists 4 T cell receptor beta chains sequenced from one sample in a study of CD8+ T cells in alopecia areata. Treatment of the sample: oral pan-JAK inhibitor, 5-10 mg twice daily. As the sequencing template, cDNA was produced by extracting RNA and reverse transcribing it. Clones were sequenced by immunoSEQ multiplex PCR, and TCRdb holds only the in-frame ones, with some missing. Of 250,000 to 350,000 clones in the sample, 60% were seen once. Sequences were derived from CD4+ T cells sorted from blood, sampled at week 52, from a patient treated with tofacitinib. These receptors all come from a human donor with alopecia areata.

In DNA, the CDR3 is TGCAGCGCCGGTGGCGCAATTCAAACGCAGGGCTACACCTTC. As protein: CSAGGAIQTQGYTF. This chain joins TRBV29-1 and TRBJ1-2, with D uncertain. Between the trimmed V and J ends, which lost 7 bases and 8 bases, there was a span of 23 bases. CDR3 length: 14 residues. Germline V gene data show CDR1 as SQVTM and CDR2 as ANQGSEA.

This clone was detected once. The rearrangement links TRBV20-1 to TRBJ1-2; TRBD1 might be the D (5 bases). V lost 5 bases and J lost 5, with 9 bases in between. This CDR3 has 11 residues. Germline V gives CDR1 DFQATT, CDR2 SNEGSKA (reference sequence). CDR3 sequence (DNA): TGCAGTGCTCGGCCAGGGTATGGCTACACCTTC. It encodes CSARPGYGYTF.

The chain carries TRBV29-1 and TRBJ2-7; D is unresolved. The germline CDR1 and CDR2 sequences are SQVTM and ANQGSEA. The CDR3 is 11 residues long. Trimming removed 5 bases from V and 2 bases from J, with 7 bases in between. Written as DNA, the CDR3 is TGCAGCGTTTCAGGAGCCTACGAGCAGTACTTC. Translating it yields CSVSGAYEQYF.

This chain connects TRBV29-1 to TRBJ2-5, with 9 bases that match TRBD2. This CDR3 contains 16 residues. V trimming: 4 bases; J trimming: 2 bases; junction bases outside the gene matches: 11. Germline values: CDR1 SQVTM, CDR2 ANQGSEA. The CDR3 here is CSVVGRRLAVQETQYF. The CDR3 DNA reads as TGCAGCGTTGTTGGTCGGAGACTAGCGGTACAAGAGACCCAGTACTTC.